This TCR beta chain was found in a study of blood T cell repertoires in COVID-19. V lost 5 bases to trimming and J lost 8 bases; unmatched junction nucleotides: 5. The CDR3 totals 14 residues. The germline V gene has CDR1 SGHVS and CDR2 FNYEAQ. Only in-frame clones appear in the TCRdb table, and some are missing; sequencing was by immunoSEQ multiplex PCR. The data hold 200,000 to 250,000 clones, with under 90% observed a single time. Material for sequencing was PBMCs or T cells enriched from blood (not recorded which). The chain links TRBV7-6 to TRBJ1-4; 10 bases are shared with TRBD1. The sequence was collected from a woman in her sixties who had recovered from COVID-19. The CDR3 coding sequence is TGTGCCAGCAGCACGGGACAGGGGAGGGAAAAACTGTTTTTT. Protein sequence: CASSTGQGREKLFF.